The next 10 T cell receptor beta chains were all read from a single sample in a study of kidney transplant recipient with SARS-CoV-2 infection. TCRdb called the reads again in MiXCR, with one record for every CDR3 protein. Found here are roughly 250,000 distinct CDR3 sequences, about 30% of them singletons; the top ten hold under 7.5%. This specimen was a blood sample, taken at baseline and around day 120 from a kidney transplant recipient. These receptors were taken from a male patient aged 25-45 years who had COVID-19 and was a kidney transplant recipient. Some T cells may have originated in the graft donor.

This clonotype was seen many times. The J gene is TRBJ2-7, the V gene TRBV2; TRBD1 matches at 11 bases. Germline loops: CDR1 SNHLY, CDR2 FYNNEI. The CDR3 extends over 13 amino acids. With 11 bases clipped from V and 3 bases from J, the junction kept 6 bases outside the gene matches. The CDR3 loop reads CAGRTGGDYEQYF. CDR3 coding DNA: TGTGCCGGACGGACAGGGGGCGACTACGAGCAGTACTTC. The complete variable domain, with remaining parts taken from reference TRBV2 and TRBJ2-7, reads EPEVTQTPSHQVTQMGQEVILRCVPISNHLYFYWYRQILGQKVEFLVSFYNNEISEKSEIFDDQFSVERPDGSNFTLKIRSTKLEDSAMYFCAGRTGGDYEQYFGPGTRLTVT.

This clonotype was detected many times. The CDR3 DNA reads TGTGCCAGTAGCCCCGGGTCCATGAACACTGAAGCTTTCTTT. Translating gives CASSPGSMNTEAFF. The chain has TRBV19 and TRBJ1-1; D gene uncertain. V lost 6 bases and J lost 0, with 11 bases in between. CDR1 and CDR2 from the germline V gene are LNHDA and SQIVND (reference sequence). The CDR3 length is 14 residues.

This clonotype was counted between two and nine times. The chain's CDR3 is CASSYAGTGEDTQYF. CDR3 coding DNA: TGTGCCAGCAGTTACGCTGGGACAGGGGAAGATACGCAGTATTTT. V gene TRBV6-2 or TRBV6-3 combines with J gene TRBJ2-3; TRBD1 agrees at 10 bases. This CDR3 spans 15 amino acids. CDR1 and CDR2 from the germline V gene are MNHEY and SVGEGT. Losses at the gene ends were 2 bases for V and 5 bases for J; bases not matched to a gene: 4.

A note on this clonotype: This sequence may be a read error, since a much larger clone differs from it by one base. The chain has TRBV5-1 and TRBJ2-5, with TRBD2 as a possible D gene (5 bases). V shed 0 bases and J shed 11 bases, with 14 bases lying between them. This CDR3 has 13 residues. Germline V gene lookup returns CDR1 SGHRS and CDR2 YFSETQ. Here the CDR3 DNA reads TGCGCCAGCAGCTTGGGAGGGCTCAAAGAGCAGTACTTC. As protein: CASSLGGLKEQYF.

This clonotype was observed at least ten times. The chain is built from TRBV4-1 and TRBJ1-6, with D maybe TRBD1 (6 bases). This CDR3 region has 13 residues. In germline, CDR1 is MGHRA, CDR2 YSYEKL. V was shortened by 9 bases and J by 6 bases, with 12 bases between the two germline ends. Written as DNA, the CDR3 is TGCGCCAGTGCCGGACAGCCTAATTCACCCCTCCACTTT. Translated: CASAGQPNSPLHF.

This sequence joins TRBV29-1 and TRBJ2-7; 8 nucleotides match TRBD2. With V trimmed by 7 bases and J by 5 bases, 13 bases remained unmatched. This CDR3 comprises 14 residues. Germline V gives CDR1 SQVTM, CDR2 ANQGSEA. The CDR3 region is CSDWGLAGHNEQYF. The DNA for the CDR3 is TGCAGCGACTGGGGCTTAGCGGGACACAACGAGCAGTACTTC.

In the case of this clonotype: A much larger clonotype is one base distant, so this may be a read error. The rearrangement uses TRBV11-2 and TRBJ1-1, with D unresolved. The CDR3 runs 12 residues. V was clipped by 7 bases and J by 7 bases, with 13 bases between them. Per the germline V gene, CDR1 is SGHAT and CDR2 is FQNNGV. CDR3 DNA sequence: TGTGCCAGCAACTCTCAAACCAATGAAGCTTTCTTT. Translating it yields CASNSQTNEAFF.

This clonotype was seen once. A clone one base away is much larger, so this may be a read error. The CDR3 DNA reads as TGTGCCAGCAGGAACAGCAATAGTCGAAGGACCTATGGCTACACCTTC. This codes for CASRNSNSRRTYGYTF. The rearrangement uses TRBV5-6 and TRBJ1-2; D unclear. The CDR3 loop spans 16 amino acids. Germline V gene lookup returns CDR1 SGHDT and CDR2 YYEEEE. V was clipped by 5 bases and J by 4 bases, with 21 bases between them.

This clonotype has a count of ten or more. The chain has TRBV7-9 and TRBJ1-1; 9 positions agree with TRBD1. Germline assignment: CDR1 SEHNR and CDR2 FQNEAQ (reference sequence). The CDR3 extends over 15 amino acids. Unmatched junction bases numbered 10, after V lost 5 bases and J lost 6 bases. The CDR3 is CASSQTGQGRAEAFF. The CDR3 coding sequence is TGTGCCAGCAGCCAGACTGGACAGGGGCGGGCTGAAGCTTTCTTT.

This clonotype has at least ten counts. Written as DNA, the CDR3 is TGTGCCAGCAGGACTGACAACACAGATACGCAGTATTTT. Translated, it gives CASRTDNTDTQYF. The J gene is TRBJ2-3, the V gene TRBV2; D not resolved. The CDR3 runs to 13 residues. V was cut by 6 bases and J by 2 bases, with 9 bases left in between. Germline CDR1 is SNHLY and CDR2 is FYNNEI.